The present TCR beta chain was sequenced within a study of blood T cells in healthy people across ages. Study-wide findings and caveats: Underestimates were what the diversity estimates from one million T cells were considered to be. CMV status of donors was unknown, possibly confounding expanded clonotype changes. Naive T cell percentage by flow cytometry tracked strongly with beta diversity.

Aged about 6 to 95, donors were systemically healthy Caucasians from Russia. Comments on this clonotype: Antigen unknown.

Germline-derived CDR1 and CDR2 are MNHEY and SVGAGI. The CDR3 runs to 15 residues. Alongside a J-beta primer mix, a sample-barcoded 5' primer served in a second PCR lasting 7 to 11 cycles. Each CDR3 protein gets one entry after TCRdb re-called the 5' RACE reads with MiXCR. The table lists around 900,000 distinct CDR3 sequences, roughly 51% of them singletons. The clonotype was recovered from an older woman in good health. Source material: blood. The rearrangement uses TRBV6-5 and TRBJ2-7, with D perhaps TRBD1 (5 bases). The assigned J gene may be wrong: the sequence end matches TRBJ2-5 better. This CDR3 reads CASSDPQVTQETQYF. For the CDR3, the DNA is TGTGCCAGCAGTGACCCACAGGTTACTCAAGAGACCCAGTACTTC.